The source of this TCR beta chain is a study of shared clonotypes between healthy human individuals. The repertoire was sequenced with immunoSEQ multiplex PCR; TCRdb's copy has only in-frame clones and lacks some. The sample lists millions of clones, roughly 96% occurring once. The CDR3 loop spans 15 amino acids. Germline CDR1 is MGHRA and CDR2 is YSYEKL. V lost 0 bases and J lost 8; bases outside the gene matches: 9. Sequenced input: naive CD4+ T cells sorted from blood. This sample's subset: CD45RA+ positively selected. The V call is TRBV4-1, the J call TRBJ1-2; 7 bases fit TRBD1. This sequence originates from a man younger than 35 in good health. This CDR3 reads CASSQDGGTARGYTF. DNA of the CDR3: TGCGCCAGCAGCCAAGACGGAGGGACAGCCCGCGGCTACACCTTC.